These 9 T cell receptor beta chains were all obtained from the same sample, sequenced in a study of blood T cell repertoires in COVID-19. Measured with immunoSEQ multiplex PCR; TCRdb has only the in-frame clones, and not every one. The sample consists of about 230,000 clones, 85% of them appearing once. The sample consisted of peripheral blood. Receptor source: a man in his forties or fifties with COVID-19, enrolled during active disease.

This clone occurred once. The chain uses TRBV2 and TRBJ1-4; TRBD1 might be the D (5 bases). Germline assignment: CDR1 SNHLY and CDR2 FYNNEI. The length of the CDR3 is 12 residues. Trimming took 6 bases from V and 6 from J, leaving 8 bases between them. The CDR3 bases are TGTGCCAGCAGCAGGGAGGATGAAAAACTGTTTTTT. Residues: CASSREDEKLFF. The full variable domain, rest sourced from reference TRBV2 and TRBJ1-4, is EPEVTQTPSHQVTQMGQEVILRCVPISNHLYFYWYRQILGQKVEFLVSFYNNEISEKSEIFDDQFSVERPDGSNFTLKIRSTKLEDSAMYFCASSREDEKLFFGSGTQLSVL.

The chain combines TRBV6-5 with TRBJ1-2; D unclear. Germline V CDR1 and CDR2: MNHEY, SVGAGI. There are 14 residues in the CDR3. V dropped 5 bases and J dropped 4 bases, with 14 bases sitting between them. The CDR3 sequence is CASSIFPGTYGYTF. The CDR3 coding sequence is TGTGCCAGCAGTATATTCCCGGGAACCTATGGCTACACCTTC.

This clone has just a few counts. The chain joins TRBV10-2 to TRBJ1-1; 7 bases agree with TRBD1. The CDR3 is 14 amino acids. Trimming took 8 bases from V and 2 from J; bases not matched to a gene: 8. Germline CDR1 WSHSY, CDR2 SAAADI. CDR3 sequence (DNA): TGCGCCAGCGGGGGACAGCTACTAAACACTGAAGCTTTCTTT. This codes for CASGGQLLNTEAFF.

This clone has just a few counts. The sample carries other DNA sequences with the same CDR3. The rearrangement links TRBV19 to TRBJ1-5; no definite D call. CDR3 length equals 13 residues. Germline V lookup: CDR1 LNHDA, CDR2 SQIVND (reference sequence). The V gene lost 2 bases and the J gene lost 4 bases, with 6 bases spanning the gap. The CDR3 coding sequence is TGTGCCAGTAGTATATCCGGGAATCAGCCCCAGCATTTT. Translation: CASSISGNQPQHF. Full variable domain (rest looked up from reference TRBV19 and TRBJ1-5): DGGITQSPKYLFRKEGQNVTLSCEQNLNHDAMYWYRQDPGQGLRLIYYSQIVNDFQKGDIAEGYSVSREKKESFPLTVTSAQKNPTAFYLCASSISGNQPQHFGDGTRLSIL.

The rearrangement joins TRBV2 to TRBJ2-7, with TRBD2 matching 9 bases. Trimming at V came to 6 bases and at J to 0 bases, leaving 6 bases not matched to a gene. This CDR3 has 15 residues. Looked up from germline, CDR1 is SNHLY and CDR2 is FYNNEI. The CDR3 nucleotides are TGTGCCAGCAGAATAGCGGGGGCCTCCTCCTACGAGCAGTACTTC. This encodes CASRIAGASSYEQYF.

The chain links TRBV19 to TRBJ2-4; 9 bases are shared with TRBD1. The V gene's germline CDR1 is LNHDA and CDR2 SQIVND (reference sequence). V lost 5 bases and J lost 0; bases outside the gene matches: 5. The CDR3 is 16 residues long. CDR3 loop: CASSPTGGLAKNIQYF. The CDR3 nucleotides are TGTGCCAGTAGTCCTACAGGGGGCTTAGCCAAAAACATTCAGTACTTC.

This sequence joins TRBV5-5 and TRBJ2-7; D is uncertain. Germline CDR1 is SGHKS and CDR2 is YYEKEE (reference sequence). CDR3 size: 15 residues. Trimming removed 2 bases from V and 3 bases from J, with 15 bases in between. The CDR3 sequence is CASSFGGTAIYEQYF. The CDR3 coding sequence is TGTGCCAGCAGCTTTGGCGGTACCGCAATCTACGAGCAGTACTTC.

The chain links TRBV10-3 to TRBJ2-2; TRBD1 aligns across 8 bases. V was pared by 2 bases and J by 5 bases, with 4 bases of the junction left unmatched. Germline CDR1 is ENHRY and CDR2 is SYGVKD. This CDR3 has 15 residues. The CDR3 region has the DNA TGTGCCATCAGTGAGCCCAGGGGGCCAACCGGGGAGCTGTTTTTT. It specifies CAISEPRGPTGELFF.

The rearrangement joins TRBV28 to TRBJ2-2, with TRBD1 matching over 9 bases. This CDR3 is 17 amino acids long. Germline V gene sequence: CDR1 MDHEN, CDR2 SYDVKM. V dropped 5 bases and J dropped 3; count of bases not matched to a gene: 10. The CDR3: CASSLSGQGSYTGELFF. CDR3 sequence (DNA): TGTGCCAGCAGTCTATCGGGACAGGGTAGTTACACCGGGGAGCTGTTTTTT.